The rows below give T cell receptor beta chains drawn from one sample of a study of cytomegalovirus exposure and HLA in healthy donors. Sequencing was performed with immunoSEQ multiplex PCR; in TCRdb, only in-frame clones are kept and a portion is missing. The sample has some 130,000 clones, roughly 80% seen once; the top ten hold 2.5% to 3.5%. Input material: PBMCs. The receptors derive from a man aged 40-49 years in good health and CMV-seronegative. The CDR3 runs from the conserved cysteine through the conserved F or W. D genes are given only for firm matches. A row's size may be missing; if present it is once, few, many or a size class.

CDR3	DNA	V	J	size	D
CVSSLAGRAPYEQYF	TGCGTCAGCAGCTTGGCCGGCAGGGCGCCCTACGAGCAGTACTTC	TRBV5-1	TRBJ2-7	-	-
CASSQGVVPGQAPGYEQYF	TGCGCCAGCAGCCAAGGGGTCGTTCCCGGACAGGCCCCTGGCTACGAGCAGTACTTC	TRBV4-1	TRBJ2-7	-	TRBD1
CASSFGASGSRDTQYF	TGCGCCAGCAGCTTCGGGGCTAGCGGTAGCCGGGATACGCAGTATTTT	TRBV5-1	TRBJ2-3	-	TRBD2
CASSPPRGDSSAEQYF	TGTGCCAGCAGCCCTCCCCGGGGGGACTCCTCAGCCGAGCAGTACTTC	TRBV2	TRBJ2-7	-	TRBD2
CASSLAGGDAAFF	TGTGCCAGCAGCTTAGCAGGGGGCGATGCTGCTTTCTTT	TRBV7-2	TRBJ1-1	-	TRBD1
CASSPRLAGESDTQYF	TGTGCCAGCAGTCCAAGACTAGCGGGAGAGTCAGATACGCAGTATTTT	TRBV28	TRBJ2-3	-	TRBD2
CASSESPEVSQYF	TGTGCCAGCAGTGAATCGCCCGAGGTGTCCCAGTACTTC	TRBV6-1	TRBJ2-5	-	-
CASSLSSYNEQFF	TGTGCCAGCTCTCTCAGCTCCTACAATGAGCAGTTCTTC	TRBV9	TRBJ2-1	once	-
CASSAQGHGYTF	TGTGCCAGCAGCGCGCAGGGTCATGGCTACACCTTC	TRBV5-6	TRBJ1-2	-	-
CASSHRGTYEQYF	TGTGCCAGCAGCCACAGGGGTACCTACGAGCAGTACTTC	TRBV7-9	TRBJ2-7	few	TRBD1
CASSLFVAGERGETQYF	TGTGCCAGCAGCTTATTTGTGGCGGGAGAACGTGGAGAGACCCAGTACTTC	TRBV7-6	TRBJ2-5	-	TRBD2
CASSVPSGAQETQYF	TGCGCCAGCAGTGTCCCTAGCGGGGCCCAAGAGACCCAGTACTTC	TRBV10-2	TRBJ2-5	-	TRBD2
CASSLGTSGLGDEQFF	TGTGCCAGCAGCTTAGGTACTAGCGGGTTAGGGGATGAGCAGTTCTTC	TRBV11-2	TRBJ2-1	-	TRBD2
CAISEPLLGSPLHF	TGTGCCATCAGCGAACCCTTATTGGGCTCACCCCTCCACTTT	TRBV10-3	TRBJ1-6	-	-
CASSSRLTGATEAFF	TGCGCCAGCAGCTCTCGACTGACAGGGGCCACTGAAGCTTTCTTT	TRBV5-1	TRBJ1-1	-	TRBD1
CASRGVAGRAEAFF	TGTGCCAGTAGGGGGGTCGCAGGGAGGGCTGAAGCTTTCTTT	TRBV19	TRBJ1-1	-	-
CASSLAGRVEETQYF	TGTGCCAGCAGCTTGGCCGGCAGGGTGGAAGAGACCCAGTACTTC	TRBV5-6	TRBJ2-5	-	-
CASSAPGGRWRSAYNEQFF	TGTGCCAGCAGCGCCCCCGGGGGTAGATGGCGATCGGCCTACAATGAGCAGTTCTTC	TRBV7-9	TRBJ2-1	-	-
CASSGRKEYNEKLFF	TGTGCCAGCAGTGGGCGGAAAGAGTATAATGAAAAACTGTTTTTT	TRBV2	TRBJ1-4	-	-
CARSLQGLKLAKNIQYF	TGTGCCAGAAGCTTACAGGGGCTAAAACTAGCCAAAAACATTCAGTACTTC	TRBV7-5	TRBJ2-4	-	-
CASSYGLAGGLDTQYF	TGCGCCAGCAGCTATGGACTAGCGGGGGGTTTAGATACGCAGTATTTT	TRBV5-1	TRBJ2-3	-	TRBD2
CASSYRDETQYF	TGTGCCAGCAGCTACAGGGACGAGACCCAGTACTTC	TRBV7-2	TRBJ2-5	-	-
CASNQAGRYLKTQYF	TGTGCCAGCAACCAGGCCGGGAGATATTTAAAGACCCAGTACTTC	TRBV6-6	TRBJ2-5	-	-
CASNPPGRSYEQYF	TGTGCCAGCAACCCTCCAGGGCGCTCCTACGAGCAGTACTTC	TRBV5-4	TRBJ2-7	once	-
CASSYTVEQFF	TGCGCCAGCAGCTATACGGTTGAGCAGTTCTTC	TRBV10-2	TRBJ2-1	-	-
CASSFGAGVNTGELFF	TGTGCCAGCAGCTTCGGAGCGGGGGTGAACACCGGGGAGCTGTTTTTT	TRBV5-4	TRBJ2-2	-	TRBD2
CASSTQGAQQPQHF	TGTGCCAGCAGTACCCAGGGGGCGCAGCAGCCCCAGCATTTT	TRBV6-6	TRBJ1-5	few	TRBD1
CASRLQGGNEQFF	TGTGCCAGCAGACTACAGGGTGGTAATGAGCAGTTCTTC	TRBV25-1	TRBJ2-1	-	-
CASSGTGGGFADTQYF	TGTGCCAGCAGTGGGACAGGGGGTGGATTCGCAGATACGCAGTATTTT	TRBV2	TRBJ2-3	-	TRBD1
CASSPGWADTQYF	TGTGCCAGCAGCCCCGGGTGGGCAGATACGCAGTATTTT	TRBV14	TRBJ2-3	-	-
CASSYSGQGSYEQYF	TGTGCCAGTTCATACTCGGGACAGGGCTCCTACGAGCAGTACTTC	TRBV19	TRBJ2-7	-	TRBD1
CASSYGGDTEAFF	TGTGCCAGCAGTTACGGGGGGGACACTGAAGCTTTCTTT	TRBV6-5	TRBJ1-1	-	-
CASSVLAGAYEQYF	TGTGCCAGCAGCGTACTAGCGGGCGCCTACGAGCAGTACTTC	TRBV6-5	TRBJ2-7	-	TRBD2